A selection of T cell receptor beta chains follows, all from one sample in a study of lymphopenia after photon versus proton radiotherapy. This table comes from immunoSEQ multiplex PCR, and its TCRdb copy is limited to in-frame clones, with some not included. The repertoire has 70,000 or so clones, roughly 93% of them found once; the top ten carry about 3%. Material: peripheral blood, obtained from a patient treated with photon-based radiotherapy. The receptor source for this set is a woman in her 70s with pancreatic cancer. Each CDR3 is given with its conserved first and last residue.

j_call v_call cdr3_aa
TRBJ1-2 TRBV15 CATSRGPEGGYTF
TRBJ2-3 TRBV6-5 CASSYSGSITDTQYF
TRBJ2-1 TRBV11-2 CASSLSGGAAQFF
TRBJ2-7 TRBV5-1 CASSSGTGWDYEQYF
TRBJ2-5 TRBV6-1 CASWSGRAVGETQYF
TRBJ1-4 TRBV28 CASSLPRTGKLFF
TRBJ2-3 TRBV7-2 CASSFDTGEGQYF
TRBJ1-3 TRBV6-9 CASSYGWGAGNTIYF
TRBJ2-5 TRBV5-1 CASSSRAQVGRETQYF
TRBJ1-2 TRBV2 CASSYTGQGARGYTF
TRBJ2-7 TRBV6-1 CASSALAGGLEQYF
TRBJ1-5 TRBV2 CASSEFAPDYQPQHF
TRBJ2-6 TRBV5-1 CASGETGANVLTF
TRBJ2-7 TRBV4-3 CASSQGTGAGGPHEQYF
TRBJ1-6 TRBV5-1 CASSQIQGPNSPLHF
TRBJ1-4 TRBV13 CASSNRTGGEKLFF
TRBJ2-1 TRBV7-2 CASSLDPVTGAINEQFF
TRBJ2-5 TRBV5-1 CASSSGTSGSVETQYF
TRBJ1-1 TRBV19 CASSRGTGRRTEAFF
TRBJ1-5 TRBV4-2 CASSQDNQPQHF
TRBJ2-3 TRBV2 CASRARTSGRSGTDTQYF
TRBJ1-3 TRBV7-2 CASSLEAGNTIYF
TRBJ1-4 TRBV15 CATSRDRRDRNEKLFF
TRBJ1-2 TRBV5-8 CASTSRGGNSYTF
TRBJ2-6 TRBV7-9 CASSGLVGDSGANVLTF
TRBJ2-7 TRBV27 CASSPPTGEIPYEQYF
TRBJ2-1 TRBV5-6 CASSPRLAGGTGSYNEQFF
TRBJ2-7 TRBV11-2 CASSPDRVSSYEQYF
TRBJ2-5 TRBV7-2 CASSLAPRTEETQYF
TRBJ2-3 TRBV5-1 CASSLAAGSRTSGIRDTQYF
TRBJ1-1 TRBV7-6 CASSKTGGSTEAFF
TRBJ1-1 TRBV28 CASSTSDRGVKAFF
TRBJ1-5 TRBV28 CASSFRGSNQPQHF
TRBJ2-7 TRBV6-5 CASRAGLAIGDEQYF
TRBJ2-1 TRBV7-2 CASSRGGGPTREQFF
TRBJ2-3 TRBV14 CASSQVFAGPTVTQYF
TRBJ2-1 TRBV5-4 CASSLLAGVRNEQFF
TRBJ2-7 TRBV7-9 CASSPSGPNKYF
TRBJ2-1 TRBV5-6 CASSFSIRTGVYNEQFF
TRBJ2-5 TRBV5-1 CASSEGQLGETQYF
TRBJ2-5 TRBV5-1 CASTPGHAGTRVETQYF
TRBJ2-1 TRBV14 CASSRVNRGGEQFF
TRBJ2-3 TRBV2 CASSEGLSGDTQYF
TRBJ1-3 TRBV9 CASSATGANSGNTIYF
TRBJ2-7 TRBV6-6 CASSYSGTGLGEQYF
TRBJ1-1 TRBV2 CASSLDRGTEAFF
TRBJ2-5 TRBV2 CASSVSSGSQETQYF
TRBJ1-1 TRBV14 CASSPDPWTEAFF
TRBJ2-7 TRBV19 CASSPRWAYEQYF
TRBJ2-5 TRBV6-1 CASSEGVGKETQYF
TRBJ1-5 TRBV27 CASGPSGALNQPQHF
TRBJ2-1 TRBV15 CATSSGLYNEQFF
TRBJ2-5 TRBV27 CASGARRADETQYF
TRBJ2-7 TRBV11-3 CASSLPGQGSEQYF
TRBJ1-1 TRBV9 CASSASAGANTEAFF
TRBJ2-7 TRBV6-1 CASISGGGFPHEQYF
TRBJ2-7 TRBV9 CASSVGTDTYEQYF